This TCR beta chain emerged from a study of prognosis after radiotherapy for stage I lung cancer. Study-level information: Oligometastatic NSCLC after surgical resection of the primary tumor was present in about 5 patients, while newly diagnosed primary stage I lung tumors were present in 11 to 15. After radiotherapy, distant metastases were seen in several patients (median roughly 7 months), and no significant progression was seen in 15.

The genomic DNA TCR beta CDR3 region underwent two rounds of multiplex PCR. Primers specific to each TRBV and TRBJ gene were used in first-round PCR. MiXCR was run by TCRdb on the multiplex PCR reads, yielding one entry per CDR3 protein. The sample lists about 59,000 distinct CDR3 sequences, roughly 29% occurring once. A few counts support this clonotype. This CDR3 has 12 amino acids. The V gene's germline CDR1 is DFQATT and CDR2 SNEGSKA (reference sequence). V was pared by 2 bases and J by 8 bases, with 12 bases between. Sequencing used PBMCs, obtained before or after stereotactic body radiation therapy (not recorded which). The V gene is TRBV20-1, the J gene TRBJ1-1; D not certain. The TCR originated in a donor aged 50 or older with non-small cell lung cancer. CDR3 coding DNA: TGCAGTGCTAGACAGGTGGCAGTCGAAGCTTTCTTT. Translated: CSARQVAVEAFF.